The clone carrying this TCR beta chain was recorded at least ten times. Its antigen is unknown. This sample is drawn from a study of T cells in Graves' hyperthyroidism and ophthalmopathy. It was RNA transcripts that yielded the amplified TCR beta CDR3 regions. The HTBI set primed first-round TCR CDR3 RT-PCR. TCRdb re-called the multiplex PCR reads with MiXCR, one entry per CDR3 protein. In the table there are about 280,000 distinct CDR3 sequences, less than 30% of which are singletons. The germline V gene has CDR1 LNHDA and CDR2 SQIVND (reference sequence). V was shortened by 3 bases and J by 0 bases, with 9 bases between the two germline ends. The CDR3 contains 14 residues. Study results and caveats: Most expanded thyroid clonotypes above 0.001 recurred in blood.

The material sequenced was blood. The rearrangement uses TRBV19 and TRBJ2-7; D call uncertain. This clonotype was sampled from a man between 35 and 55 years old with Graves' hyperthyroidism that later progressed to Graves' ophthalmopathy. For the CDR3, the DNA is TGTGCCAGTAGTATCGGTAGGAGCTCCTACGAGCAGTACTTC. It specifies CASSIGRSSYEQYF.